This entry lists 18 T cell receptor beta chains sequenced from one sample in a study of T cells in Graves' hyperthyroidism and ophthalmopathy. Amplification targeted TCR beta CDR3 regions from RNA transcripts. Primed by the HTBI set, a first-round RT-PCR was run on the TCR CDR3. TCRdb re-analysed the multiplex PCR reads in MiXCR, keeping a single row per CDR3 protein. The table records a few hundred thousand distinct CDR3 sequences, 16% of them present only once. Sequencing was performed on blood. All receptors derive from a middle-aged woman with Graves' ophthalmopathy.

This clonotype was detected many times. The chain uses TRBV6-1 and TRBJ1-1; D is ambiguous. V lost 6 bases and J 0 bases, leaving 2 bases between the germline ends. The germline V gene has CDR1 MNHNS and CDR2 SASEGT. This CDR3 is 11 amino acids long. The CDR3 is CASRVNTEAFF. CDR3 bases: TGTGCCAGCAGGGTGAACACTGAAGCTTTCTTT.

This clonotype came up a few times. The chain is built from TRBV3-1 and TRBJ1-1, with no clear D. The CDR3 is 13 amino acids. V lost 5 bases and J lost 4, with 11 bases in between. CDR1 is LGHDT, CDR2 YNNKEL, per germline (reference sequence). CDR3 in DNA: TGTGCCAGCAGCTCAATCTTGTCCACTGAAGCTTTCTTT. Translation gives CASSSILSTEAFF.

For this clonotype: Since no conserved phenylalanine or tryptophan closes the CDR3, a read error is the likely cause. The genes are TRBV19 and TRBJ1-5; 7 nucleotides agree with TRBD1. The CDR3 contains 15 residues. V dropped 5 bases and J dropped 3; count of bases not matched to a gene: 7. Germline loops: CDR1 LNHDA, CDR2 SQIVND (reference sequence). The CDR3 protein is CASSLAGQINQPQHL. The CDR3 nucleotides are TGTGCCAGTAGTCTCGCGGGACAGATCAATCAGCCCCAGCATCTT.

Ten or more counts support this clonotype. The chain joins TRBV7-2 to TRBJ1-1; 8 nucleotides agree with TRBD1. This CDR3 comprises 15 residues. The germline gives CDR1 SGHTA, CDR2 FQGNSA. With 4 bases clipped from V and 6 bases from J, the junction kept 10 bases outside the gene matches. CDR3 coding DNA: TGTGCCAGCAGCTCCCGTGCGACAGGGGCGGCTGAAGCTTTCTTT. Protein product: CASSSRATGAAEAFF.

This clonotype was recorded many times. A single base separates this from a much larger clone, so it may be a read error. The chain carries TRBV30 and TRBJ2-3; D remains unclear. This CDR3 has 11 residues. CDR1 and CDR2 (germline): GTSNPN, SVGIG (reference sequence). Trimming shortened V by 0 bases and J by 5 bases, and 3 bases separated the two germline ends. DNA of the CDR3: TGTGCCTGGAGTGTACAAGATACGCAGTATTTT. Its translation: CAWSVQDTQYF.

This clonotype was picked up many times. The chain is built from TRBV20-1 and TRBJ1-2, with D hard to call. Germline-derived CDR1 and CDR2 are DFQATT and SNEGSKA (reference sequence). The CDR3 covers 13 residues. The V gene lost 3 bases and the J gene lost 0 bases, with 8 bases spanning the gap. This CDR3 is CSASSRANYGYTF. In DNA, the CDR3 is TGCAGTGCTAGCTCCCGAGCTAACTATGGCTACACCTTC.

This sequence joins TRBV28 and TRBJ2-5; D is possibly TRBD1 (7 bases). With 8 bases removed from V and 4 bases from J, the gap between germline ends came to 17 bases. The CDR3 is 14 amino acids. Germline V gene lookup returns CDR1 MDHEN and CDR2 SYDVKM. CDR3 amino acids: CASGGGGEAETQYF. CDR3 bases: TGTGCCAGCGGAGGGGGCGGGGAGGCAGAGACCCAGTACTTC.

This chain joins TRBV19 and TRBJ1-5; no firm D call. Germline V lookup: CDR1 LNHDA, CDR2 SQIVND (reference sequence). Trimming pared 6 bases from V and 1 base from J, leaving 10 bases between. CDR3 length equals 14 residues. DNA of the CDR3: TGTGCCAGTAGGGGCCCCTTGAGCAATCAGCCCCAGCATTTT. Protein sequence: CASRGPLSNQPQHF.

At least ten counts were recorded for this clonotype. The rearrangement uses TRBV20-1 and TRBJ1-1; D is perhaps TRBD1 (5 bases). Trimming removed 5 bases from V and 1 base from J, with 14 bases in between. The CDR3 is 14 amino acids. Germline V lookup: CDR1 DFQATT, CDR2 SNEGSKA (reference sequence). CDR3 loop: CSAQTGDQNTEAFF. The CDR3 bases are TGCAGTGCTCAAACCGGGGACCAGAACACTGAAGCTTTCTTT.

The rearrangement links TRBV15 to TRBJ2-1; TRBD1 or TRBD2 may be the D gene (5 bases each). The ends were cut back, 1 base at V and 3 bases at J, with 10 bases in the middle. The germline V gene encodes CDR1 LNHNV and CDR2 YYDKDF (reference sequence). The CDR3 is made up of 15 amino acids. The CDR3 DNA reads TGTGCCACCAGCAGAGTCAGGGCGGGCTACAATGAGCAGTTCTTC. The encoded protein is CATSRVRAGYNEQFF.

The chain employs TRBV4-1 and TRBJ2-7; 12 bases align to TRBD2. The germline V gene encodes CDR1 MGHRA and CDR2 YSYEKL. V lost 2 bases and J lost 5; bases outside the gene matches: 10. The CDR3 has 17 residues. CDR3 coding DNA: TGCGCCAGCAGCCAAACAGATATGGGACTAGCGGGCAACGAGCAGTACTTC. Amino acids: CASSQTDMGLAGNEQYF.

This clonotype was observed a handful of times. The chain employs TRBV28 and TRBJ1-2, with no clear D. This CDR3 has 12 amino acids. From germline, CDR1 is MDHEN and CDR2 SYDVKM. With 1 base removed from V and 4 bases from J, the gap between germline ends came to 4 bases. CDR3 sequence reads: CASSLSVYGYTF. The CDR3 DNA reads as TGTGCCAGCAGTTTATCAGTCTATGGCTACACCTTC.

The rearrangement joins TRBV9 to TRBJ2-1; 8 positions match TRBD2. The V gene's germline CDR1 is SGDLS and CDR2 YYNGEE. The ends lost 0 bases at V and 2 bases at J; junction bases unmatched: 1. The CDR3 extends over 15 amino acids. This CDR3 is CASSVGGGPYNEQFF. Written as DNA, the CDR3 is TGTGCCAGCAGCGTAGGCGGGGGGCCCTACAATGAGCAGTTCTTC.

This clonotype was counted many times. The V call is TRBV5-1, the J call TRBJ1-5, with 10 bases fitting TRBD1. The CDR3 is 21 amino acids. The ends lost 1 base at V and 0 bases at J; junction bases unmatched: 16. CDR1 is SGHRS and CDR2 is YFSETQ in the germline V gene. CDR3 nucleotides: TGCGCCAGCAGCTTGCCAGGCAATTGGACAGGGGGAAAAGATAGCAATCAGCCCCAGCATTTT. Amino acids: CASSLPGNWTGGKDSNQPQHF.

This clonotype came up many times. The chain links TRBV3-1 to TRBJ2-3; TRBD2 might be the D (5 bases). The V end was cut by 4 bases, the J end by 5 bases, with 13 bases between. CDR1 is LGHDT, CDR2 YNNKEL, per germline (reference sequence). The CDR3 spans 14 residues. In nucleotides, the CDR3 is TGTGCCAGCAGCCCTTGGGAGACCATAGATACGCAGTATTTT. This codes for CASSPWETIDTQYF.

This chain connects TRBV29-1 to TRBJ2-3; no clear D. V lost 6 bases and J lost 3, with 7 bases in between. Germline lookup yields CDR1 SQVTM and CDR2 ANQGSEA. This CDR3 region has 11 residues. The CDR3 protein is CSVPSTDTQYF. The CDR3 DNA is TGCAGCGTCCCAAGTACAGATACGCAGTATTTT.

In this sample, this clonotype turned up many times. The chain employs TRBV28 and TRBJ1-2; 8 bases match TRBD1. The CDR3 length is 13 residues. V trimming: 2 bases; J trimming: 10 bases; junction bases outside the gene matches: 6. Germline CDR1 is MDHEN and CDR2 is SYDVKM. CDR3 residues: CASSLPGQGSYTF. DNA of the CDR3: TGTGCCAGCAGTTTACCCGGACAGGGTTCCTACACCTTC.

In this sample, this clonotype turned up a few times. The V and J genes are TRBV29-1 and TRBJ2-2, with TRBD1 identical over 10 bases. Looked up from germline, CDR1 is SQVTM and CDR2 is ANQGSEA. The CDR3 is made up of 18 amino acids. V lost 6 bases, J lost 4 bases, and 17 bases stayed unmatched. CDR3 coding DNA: TGCAGCGTGATTCAACTCCCCGGGGGACAGGGGAGCACCGGGGAGCTGTTTTTT. Protein: CSVIQLPGGQGSTGELFF.